Detailed here is one TCR beta chain. The antigen is not known. This CDR3 is 13 amino acids long. Germline V gives CDR1 SGDLS, CDR2 YYNGEE. Enrichment of total CD8+ T cells was achieved using negative magnetic separation. These data are taken from a study of human CD8 memory T cell subsets. General observations from the study: Stem-like memory T cell repertoires seemed more diverse than precursor exhausted ones by Chao1 estimates. Among T cells, stem-like memory and precursor exhausted subsets showed similarly high diversity, unlike effector memory cells.

It was UMI-labeled 5' RACE by which the TCR beta libraries were made. TCRdb re-called the 5' RACE reads, yielding one record per CDR3 amino acid sequence without DNA. The sample table includes about 5,400 distinct CDR3 sequences. The rearrangement joins TRBV9 to TRBJ2-3; TCRdb's D gene call, TRBD2, goes unchecked for lack of DNA. The receptor comes from a human donor in good health. Sequencing was done on a sample of CD8+ effector memory T cells (TEM) sorted from PBMCs. The subset is: effector memory CD8 T cells, CCR7- CD45RO+ CD95+. CDR3 residues: CASSTMGADTQYF. Drawing the rest from reference TRBV9 and TRBJ2-3, the complete variable domain is DSGVTQTPKHLITATGQRVTLRCSPRSGDLSVYWYQQSLDQGLQFLIQYYNGEERAKGNILERFSAQQFPDLHSELNLSSLELGDSALYFCASSTMGADTQYFGPGTRLTVL.